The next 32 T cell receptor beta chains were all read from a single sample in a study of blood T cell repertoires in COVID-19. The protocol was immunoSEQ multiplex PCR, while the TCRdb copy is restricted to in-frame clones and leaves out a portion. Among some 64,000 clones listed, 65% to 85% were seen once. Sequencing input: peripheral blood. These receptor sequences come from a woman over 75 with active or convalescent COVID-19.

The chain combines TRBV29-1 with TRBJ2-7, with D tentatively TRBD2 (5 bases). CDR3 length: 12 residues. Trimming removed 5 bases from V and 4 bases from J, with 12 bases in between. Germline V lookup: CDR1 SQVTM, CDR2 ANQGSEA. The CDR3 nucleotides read TGCAGCGTTAAGGACGGGGATTACGAGCAGTACTTC. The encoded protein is CSVKDGDYEQYF.

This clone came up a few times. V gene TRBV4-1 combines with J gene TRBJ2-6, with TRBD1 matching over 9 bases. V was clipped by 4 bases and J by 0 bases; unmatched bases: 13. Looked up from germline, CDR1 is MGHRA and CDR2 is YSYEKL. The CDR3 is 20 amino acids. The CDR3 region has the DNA TGCGCCAGCAGCCCACTGACAGGGGGGTCCCCCGTCTCTGGGGCCAACGTCCTGACTTTC. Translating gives CASSPLTGGSPVSGANVLTF.

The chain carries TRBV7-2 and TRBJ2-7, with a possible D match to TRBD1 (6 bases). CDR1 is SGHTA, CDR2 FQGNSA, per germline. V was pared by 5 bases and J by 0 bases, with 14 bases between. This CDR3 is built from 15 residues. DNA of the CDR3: TGTGCCAGCAGCCAGGGGAGCGATAGCTCCTACGAGCAGTACTTC. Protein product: CASSQGSDSSYEQYF.

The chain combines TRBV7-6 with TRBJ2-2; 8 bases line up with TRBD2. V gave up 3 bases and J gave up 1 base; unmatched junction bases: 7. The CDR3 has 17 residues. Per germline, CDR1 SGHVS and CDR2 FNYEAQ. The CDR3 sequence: CASSFLSGDLNTGELFF. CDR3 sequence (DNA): TGTGCCAGCAGCTTCCTTAGCGGGGATCTGAACACCGGGGAGCTGTTTTTT.

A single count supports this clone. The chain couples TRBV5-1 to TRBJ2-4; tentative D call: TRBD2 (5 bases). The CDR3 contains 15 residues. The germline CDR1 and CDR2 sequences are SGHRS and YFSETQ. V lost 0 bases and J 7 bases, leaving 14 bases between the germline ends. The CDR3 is CASSLDDGVWNIQYF. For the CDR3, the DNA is TGCGCCAGCAGCTTGGATGACGGGGTTTGGAACATTCAGTACTTC.

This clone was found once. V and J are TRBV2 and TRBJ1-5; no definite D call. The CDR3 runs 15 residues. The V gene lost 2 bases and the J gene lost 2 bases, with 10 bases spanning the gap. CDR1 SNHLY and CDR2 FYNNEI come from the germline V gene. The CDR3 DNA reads TGTGCCAGCAGTGAAATAGGACTGCGCAATCAGCCCCAGCATTTT. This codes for CASSEIGLRNQPQHF.

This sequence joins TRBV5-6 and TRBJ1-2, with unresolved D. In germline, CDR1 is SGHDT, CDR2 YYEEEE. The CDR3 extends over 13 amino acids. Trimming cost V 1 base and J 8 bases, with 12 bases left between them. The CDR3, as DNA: TGTGCCAGCAGCTTGACGGTCCCCACGGGCTACACCTTC. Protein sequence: CASSLTVPTGYTF.

CDR3 sequence reads: CATSGYRQGGNNEQFF. In DNA form, the CDR3 reads TGTGCCACCAGCGGCTACCGACAGGGAGGAAACAATGAGCAGTTCTTC. This chain uses TRBV15 with TRBJ2-1; a possible D gene is TRBD1 (7 bases). The CDR3 sequence is 16 residues long. The germline V gene encodes CDR1 LNHNV and CDR2 YYDKDF (reference sequence). Trimming removed 5 bases at V and 5 bases at J, with 19 bases between.

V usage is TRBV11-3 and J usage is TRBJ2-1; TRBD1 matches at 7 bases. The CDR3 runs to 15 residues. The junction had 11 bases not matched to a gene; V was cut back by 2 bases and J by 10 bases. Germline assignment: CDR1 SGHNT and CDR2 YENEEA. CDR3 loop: CASSLMRGPNLEQFF. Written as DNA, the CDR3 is TGTGCCAGCAGCTTAATGAGGGGGCCAAATCTGGAGCAGTTCTTC. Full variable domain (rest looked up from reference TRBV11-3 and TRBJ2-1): EAGVVQSPRYKIIEKKQPVAFWCNPISGHNTLYWYLQNLGQGPELLIRYENEEAVDDSQLPKDRFSAERLKGVDSTLKIQPAELGDSAVYLCASSLMRGPNLEQFFGPGTRLTVL.

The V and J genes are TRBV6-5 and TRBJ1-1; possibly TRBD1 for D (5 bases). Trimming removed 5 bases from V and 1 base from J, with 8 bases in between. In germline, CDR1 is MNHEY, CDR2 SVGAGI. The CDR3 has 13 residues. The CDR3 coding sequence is TGTGCCAGCAGTCCAAGGGGGAACACTGAAGCTTTCTTT. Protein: CASSPRGNTEAFF.

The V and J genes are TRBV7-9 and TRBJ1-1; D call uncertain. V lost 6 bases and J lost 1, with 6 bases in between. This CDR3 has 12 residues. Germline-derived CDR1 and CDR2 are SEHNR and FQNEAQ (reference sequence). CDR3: CASSWQNTEAFF. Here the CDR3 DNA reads TGTGCCAGCAGTTGGCAGAACACTGAAGCTTTCTTT.

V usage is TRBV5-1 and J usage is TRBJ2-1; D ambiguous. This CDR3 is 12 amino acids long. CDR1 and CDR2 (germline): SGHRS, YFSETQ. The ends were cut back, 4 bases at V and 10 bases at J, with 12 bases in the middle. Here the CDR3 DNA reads TGCGCCAGCAGCCAAACATCAGTCGAGCAGTTCTTC. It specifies CASSQTSVEQFF.

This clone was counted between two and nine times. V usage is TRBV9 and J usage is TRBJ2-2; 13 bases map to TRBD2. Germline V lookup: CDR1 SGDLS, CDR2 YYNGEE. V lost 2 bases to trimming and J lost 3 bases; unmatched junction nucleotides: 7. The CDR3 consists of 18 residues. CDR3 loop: CASSVRLAGGGDTGELFF. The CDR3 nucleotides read TGTGCCAGCAGCGTCCGACTAGCGGGGGGAGGGGACACCGGGGAGCTGTTTTTT.

Here the CDR3 DNA reads TGCACCAGCAAGAAGGGCGGGGGAGAGACCCAGTACTTC. It translates to CTSKKGGGETQYF. The V gene is TRBV1, the J gene TRBJ2-5; the DNA was not compared with TRBD2, the D call given in the table. TRBV1 is marked as a pseudogene. The CDR3 loop spans 13 amino acids.

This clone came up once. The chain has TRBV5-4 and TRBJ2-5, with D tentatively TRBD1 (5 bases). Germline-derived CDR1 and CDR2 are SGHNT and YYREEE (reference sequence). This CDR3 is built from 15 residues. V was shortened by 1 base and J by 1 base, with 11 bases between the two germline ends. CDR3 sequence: CASSLRTTSQETQYF. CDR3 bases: TGTGCCAGCAGCTTGAGGACAACCAGCCAAGAGACCCAGTACTTC.

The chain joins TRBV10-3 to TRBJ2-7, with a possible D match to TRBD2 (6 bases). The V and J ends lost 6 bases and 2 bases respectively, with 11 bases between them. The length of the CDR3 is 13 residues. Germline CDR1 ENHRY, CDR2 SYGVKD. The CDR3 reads CAIREGPTYEQYF. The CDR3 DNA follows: TGTGCCATCAGGGAGGGCCCAACCTACGAGCAGTACTTC.

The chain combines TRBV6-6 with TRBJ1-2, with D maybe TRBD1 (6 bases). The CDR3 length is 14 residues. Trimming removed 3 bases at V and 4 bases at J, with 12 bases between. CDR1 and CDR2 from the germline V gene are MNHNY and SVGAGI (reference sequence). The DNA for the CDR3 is TGTGCCAGCAGTTATTTCGGACAGTCCTATGGCTACACCTTC. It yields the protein CASSYFGQSYGYTF.

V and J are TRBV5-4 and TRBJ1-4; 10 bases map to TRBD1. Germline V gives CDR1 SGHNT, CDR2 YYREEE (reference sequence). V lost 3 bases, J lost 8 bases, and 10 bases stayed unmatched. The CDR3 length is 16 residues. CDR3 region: CASSSGTGQGKEKLFF. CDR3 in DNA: TGTGCCAGCAGCTCAGGCACGGGACAGGGGAAGGAAAAACTGTTTTTT.

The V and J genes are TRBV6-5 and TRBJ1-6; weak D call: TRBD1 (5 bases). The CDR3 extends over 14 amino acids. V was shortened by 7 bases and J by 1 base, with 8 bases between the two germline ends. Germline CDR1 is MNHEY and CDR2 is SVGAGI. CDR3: CASTAGSYNSPLHF. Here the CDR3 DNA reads TGTGCCAGCACGGCAGGGTCCTATAATTCACCCCTCCACTTT.

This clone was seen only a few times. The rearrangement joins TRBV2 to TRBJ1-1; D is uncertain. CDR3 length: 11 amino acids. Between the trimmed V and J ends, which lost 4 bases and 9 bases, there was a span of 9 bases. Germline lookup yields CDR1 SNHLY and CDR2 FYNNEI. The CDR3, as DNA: TGTGCCAGCAGTGTTGGGCCAAAAGCTTTCTTT. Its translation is CASSVGPKAFF. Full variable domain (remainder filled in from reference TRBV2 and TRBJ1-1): EPEVTQTPSHQVTQMGQEVILRCVPISNHLYFYWYRQILGQKVEFLVSFYNNEISEKSEIFDDQFSVERPDGSNFTLKIRSTKLEDSAMYFCASSVGPKAFFGQGTRLTVV.

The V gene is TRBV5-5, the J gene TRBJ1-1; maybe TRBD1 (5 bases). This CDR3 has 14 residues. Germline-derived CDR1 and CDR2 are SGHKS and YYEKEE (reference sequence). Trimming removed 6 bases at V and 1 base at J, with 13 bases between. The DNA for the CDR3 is TGTGCCAGCATACAGGCCTCGTGGAACACTGAAGCTTTCTTT. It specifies CASIQASWNTEAFF.

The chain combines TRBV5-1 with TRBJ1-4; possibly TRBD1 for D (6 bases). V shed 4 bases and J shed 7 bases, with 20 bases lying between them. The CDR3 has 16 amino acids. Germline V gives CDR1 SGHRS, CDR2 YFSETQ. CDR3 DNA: TGCGCCAGCAGCCTACTACCGGGACAAGGCCCTGAAAAACTGTTTTTT. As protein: CASSLLPGQGPEKLFF.

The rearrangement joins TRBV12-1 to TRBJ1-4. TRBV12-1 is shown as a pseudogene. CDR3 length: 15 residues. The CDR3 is CASSLFSGGWEKLFF. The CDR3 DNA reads TGTGCCAGCAGCTTATTTTCGGGGGGATGGGAAAAACTGTTTTTT.

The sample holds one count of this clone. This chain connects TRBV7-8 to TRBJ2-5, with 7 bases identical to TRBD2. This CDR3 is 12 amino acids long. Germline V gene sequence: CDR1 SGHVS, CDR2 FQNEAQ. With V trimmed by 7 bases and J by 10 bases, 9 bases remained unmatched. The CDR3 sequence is CASTTQRGLQYF. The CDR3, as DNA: TGTGCCAGCACCACCCAGCGGGGACTCCAGTACTTC.

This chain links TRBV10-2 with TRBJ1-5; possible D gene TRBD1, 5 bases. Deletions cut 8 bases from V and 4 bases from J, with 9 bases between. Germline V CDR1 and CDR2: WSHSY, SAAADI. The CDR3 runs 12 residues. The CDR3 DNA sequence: TGCGCCAGCTCGGGGGGAAATCAGCCCCAGCATTTT. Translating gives CASSGGNQPQHF.

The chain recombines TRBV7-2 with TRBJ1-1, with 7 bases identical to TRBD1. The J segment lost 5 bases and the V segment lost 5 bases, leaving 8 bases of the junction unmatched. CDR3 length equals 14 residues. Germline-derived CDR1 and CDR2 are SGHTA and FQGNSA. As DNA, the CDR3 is TGTGCCAGCAGCCCGCGACAGGGTTCGACTGAAGCTTTCTTT. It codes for CASSPRQGSTEAFF.

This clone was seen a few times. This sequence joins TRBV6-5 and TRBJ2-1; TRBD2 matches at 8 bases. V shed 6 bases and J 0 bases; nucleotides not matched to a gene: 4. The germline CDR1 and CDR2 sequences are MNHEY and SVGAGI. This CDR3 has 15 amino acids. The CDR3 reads CASSPGTSSYNEQFF. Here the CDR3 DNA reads TGTGCCAGCAGCCCCGGGACTAGCTCCTACAATGAGCAGTTCTTC.

CDR3 region: CASSLQGPSGEAFF. The CDR3 nucleotides are TGTGCCAGCTCACTCCAGGGGCCGTCAGGAGAAGCTTTCTTT. The V call is TRBV18, the J call TRBJ1-1, with D maybe TRBD1 (6 bases). The germline CDR1 and CDR2 sequences are KGHSH and LQKENI. The CDR3 is 14 residues long. Trimming took off 4 bases at V and 8 bases at J, with 17 bases between the two ends.

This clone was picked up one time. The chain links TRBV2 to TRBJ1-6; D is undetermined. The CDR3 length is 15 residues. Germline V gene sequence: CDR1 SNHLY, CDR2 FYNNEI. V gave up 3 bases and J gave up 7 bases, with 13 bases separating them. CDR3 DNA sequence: TGTGCCAGCAGTGAGGGTTGGGCCAACAATTCACCCCTCCACTTT. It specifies CASSEGWANNSPLHF.

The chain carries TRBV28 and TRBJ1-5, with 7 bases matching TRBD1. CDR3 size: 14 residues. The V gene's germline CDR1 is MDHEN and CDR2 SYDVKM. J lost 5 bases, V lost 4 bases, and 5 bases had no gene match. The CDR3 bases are TGTGCCAGCAGTTCACAGCAGGGGGATCAGCCCCAGCATTTT. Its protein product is CASSSQQGDQPQHF.

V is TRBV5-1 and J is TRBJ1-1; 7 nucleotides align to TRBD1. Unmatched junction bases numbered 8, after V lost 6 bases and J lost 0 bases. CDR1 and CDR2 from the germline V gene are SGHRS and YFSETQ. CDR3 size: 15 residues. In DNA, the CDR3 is TGCGCCAGCACACGAGAAGGGGGCCTGAACACTGAAGCTTTCTTT. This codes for CASTREGGLNTEAFF.

CDR3 amino acids: CASYRGESPLHF. The CDR3 region has the DNA TGCGCCAGCTACAGGGGCGAGTCACCCCTCCACTTT. This chain uses TRBV10-1 with TRBJ1-6, with 7 bases fitting TRBD1. The V gene's germline CDR1 is WNHNN and CDR2 SYGVQD (reference sequence). The CDR3 is made up of 12 amino acids. Trimming at V came to 8 bases and at J to 10 bases, leaving 5 bases not matched to a gene.